This T cell receptor (beta chain) was observed in a study of CD8 T cells in Susac syndrome. An amount of RNA that ranged from about 0.45 to 1 ug was reverse transcribed with random hexamers. TCRdb re-called the immunoSEQ multiplex PCR reads through MiXCR, storing one row per CDR3 protein. The repertoire consists of 70,000 to 100,000 distinct CDR3 sequences, with about 96% occurring once and the leading ten covering 0.62%. In regard to this clonotype: Its antigen is unidentified.

Study-level results: Acknowledgment was made by the study that its TCR sequencing and HLA analysis involved a relatively small number of individuals.

The ends lost 3 bases at V and 0 bases at J; junction bases unmatched: 16. The CDR3 has 20 residues. The germline CDR1 and CDR2 sequences are DFQATT and SNEGSKA (reference sequence). The J gene is TRBJ2-3, the V gene TRBV20-1; 12 positions agree with TRBD2. This sequence originates from a human donor with Susac syndrome. Sequencing used CD8+ T cells from PBMCs. The CDR3 is CSARTASGGASLVSTDTQYF. CDR3 nucleotide sequence: TGCAGTGCTAGGACCGCTAGCGGGGGGGCTAGCCTGGTGAGCACAGATACGCAGTATTTT.